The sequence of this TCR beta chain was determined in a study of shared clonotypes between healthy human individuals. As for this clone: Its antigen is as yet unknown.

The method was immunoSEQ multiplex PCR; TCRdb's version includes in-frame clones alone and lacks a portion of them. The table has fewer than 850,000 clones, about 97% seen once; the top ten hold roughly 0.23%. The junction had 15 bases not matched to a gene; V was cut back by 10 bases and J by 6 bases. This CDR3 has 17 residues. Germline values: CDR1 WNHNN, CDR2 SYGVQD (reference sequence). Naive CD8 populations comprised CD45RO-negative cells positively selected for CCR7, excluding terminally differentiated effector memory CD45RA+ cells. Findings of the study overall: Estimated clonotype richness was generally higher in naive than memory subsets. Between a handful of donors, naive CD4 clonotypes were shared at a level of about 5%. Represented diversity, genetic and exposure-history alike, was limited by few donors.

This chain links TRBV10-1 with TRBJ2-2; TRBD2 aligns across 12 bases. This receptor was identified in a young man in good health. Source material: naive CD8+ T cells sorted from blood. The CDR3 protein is CATSGLAGGIGPGELFF. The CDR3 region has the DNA TGCGCCACCTCGGGGCTAGCGGGGGGGATCGGCCCCGGGGAGCTGTTTTTT.